This T cell receptor beta chain was retrieved from a study of cytomegalovirus exposure and HLA in healthy donors. This clone was seen a few times. Trimming took 0 bases from V and 5 from J; bases not matched to a gene: 6. Germline lookup yields CDR1 MNHEY and CDR2 SMNVEV (reference sequence). The length of the CDR3 is 16 residues. With 60 Vbeta and 13 Jbeta primers, the PCR was carried out. Sequencing used immunoSEQ multiplex PCR; TCRdb keeps in-frame clones, though not all of them. The profile shows some 140,000 clones, roughly 77% of them singletons. This chain uses TRBV27 with TRBJ2-2, with TRBD1 matching 7 bases. Source material: PBMCs. The TCR originated in a female donor in good health and CMV-seronegative. The CDR3 reads CASSLSPQGLTGELFF. In DNA form, the CDR3 reads TGTGCCAGCAGTTTATCCCCACAGGGGTTGACCGGGGAGCTGTTTTTT.